The rows below give T cell receptor beta chains drawn from one sample of a study of T cell responses to AZD1222 COVID-19 vaccine. The method was immunoSEQ multiplex PCR; TCRdb's version includes in-frame clones alone and lacks a portion of them. The table shows about 99,000 clones, with 93% occurring only once. Sequences were derived from peripheral blood, sampled on day 0 of AZD1222 vaccination. Every receptor here comes from an adult in good health. Both conserved end residues are part of each CDR3. D genes are given only for firm matches. The listing skips clone size in some rows; elsewhere it reads once, few, many or a size class.

J | size | D | V | DNA | CDR3
TRBJ1-5 | once | TRBD1 | TRBV2 | TGTGCCAGCAGGGCACTTGGGACACCAGGGGGAAATCAGCCCCAGCATTTT | CASRALGTPGGNQPQHF
TRBJ1-5 | - | - | TRBV29-1 | TGCAGCGTTGCACAGGGCAATCAGCCCCAGCATTTT | CSVAQGNQPQHF
TRBJ1-2 | - | - | TRBV18 | TGTGCCAGCTCACCGGACAGAATCGATGGCTACACCTTC | CASSPDRIDGYTF
TRBJ1-1 | - | TRBD1 | TRBV5-4 | TGTGCCAGCAGGGCGGGACAGGAGAACACTGAAGCTTTCTTT | CASRAGQENTEAFF
TRBJ2-5 | - | TRBD2 | TRBV7-9 | TGTGCCAGCAGCATTAGCGGGACGGTCCAAGAGACCCAGTACTTC | CASSISGTVQETQYF
TRBJ1-6 | once | - | TRBV6-5 | TGTGCCAGCAGGGAGTCGGGGGATTCACCCCTCCACTTT | CASRESGDSPLHF
TRBJ2-1 | - | - | TRBV7-9 | TGTGCCAGCAGCTTAATAAGGACTACCTCCTACAATGAGCAGTTCTTC | CASSLIRTTSYNEQFF
TRBJ2-7 | - | - | TRBV11-2 | TGTGCCAGCCGCTCAGTCTACGAGCAGTACTTC | CASRSVYEQYF
TRBJ2-3 | - | - | TRBV9 | TGTGCCAGCAGCGTAAGAGGGCGTGGGGCAGATACGCAGTATTTT | CASSVRGRGADTQYF
TRBJ1-5 | once | - | TRBV5-4 | TGTGCCAGCAGCTTGCAGAATCAGCCCCAGCATTTT | CASSLQNQPQHF
TRBJ2-1 | once | TRBD2 | TRBV6-4 | TGTGCCAGCAGCAACTCAGCGGGAGCCTTCAATGAGCAGTTCTTC | CASSNSAGAFNEQFF
TRBJ1-6 | - | TRBD1 | TRBV7-9 | TGTGCCAGCAGACCCACAGGGGGCGATAATTCACCCCTCCACTTT | CASRPTGGDNSPLHF
TRBJ2-6 | - | - | TRBV14 | TGTGCCAGCAGCCAAGATCTCTACTCTGGGGCCAACGTCCTGACTTTC | CASSQDLYSGANVLTF
TRBJ2-1 | - | TRBD2 | TRBV5-4 | TGTGCCAGCAGCTCGGGACTAGATTCCAATGAGCAGTTCTTC | CASSSGLDSNEQFF
TRBJ2-7 | - | - | TRBV7-6 | TGTGCCAGCAGCTTAGCGTCGGGAGCCCCTCTTGAGCAGTACTTC | CASSLASGAPLEQYF
TRBJ2-3 | - | - | TRBV7-6 | TGTGCCAGCAGCTTAGCTCCTCATTTCACAGATACGCAGTATTTT | CASSLAPHFTDTQYF
TRBJ2-7 | - | - | TRBV5-1 | TGCGCCAGCAGCTTGGCCGCCCAGTCCTACGAGCAGTACTTC | CASSLAAQSYEQYF
TRBJ2-2 | - | - | TRBV6-6 | TGTGCCAGCAGTTACGGCGGGGAGCTGTTTTTT | CASSYGGELFF
TRBJ1-3 | - | - | TRBV7-9 | TGTGCCAGCAGCTCCAGGGAGAGAACTGGAAACACCATATATTTT | CASSSRERTGNTIYF